The 5 T cell receptor beta chains given below trace back to one sample, sequenced in a study of CXCR3-negative and CXCR3-positive naive CD8 T cells. It was by 5' RACE with UMI labels that the TRB cDNA libraries were prepared. Reprocessing the 5' RACE reads, TCRdb reports a single entry for every CDR3 protein and omits DNA. This repertoire includes fewer than 90,000 distinct CDR3 sequences. Study results and caveats: More hydrophobic TRB CDR3s were found in CXCR3-positive naive cells than in CXCR3-negative naive cells.

Antigens for these TCRs are unknown. Sequenced sample: naive CXCR3+ CD8+ T cells from blood. Sample subset: CD45RO-CCR7+CD27+CD95- naive CD8+ T cells expressing CXCR3 (TNR3+). The receptors come from a human donor in good health. Some clones in this sample may be carry-over from other donors' samples.

This chain uses TRBV12-3 or TRBV12-4 with TRBJ2-7; TCRdb returns TRBD2, unconfirmable since there is no DNA. CDR3 size: 16 residues. The CDR3 here is CASSSRLAGGLNEQYF.

V is TRBV29-1 and J is TRBJ2-1. Germline V lookup: CDR1 SQVTM, CDR2 ANQGSEA. There are 14 residues in the CDR3. Here the CDR3 reads CSVVKRDSYNEQFF.

The genes are TRBV6-2 or TRBV6-3 and TRBJ2-5; TCRdb selects TRBD2, and the lack of DNA leaves this call unchecked. CDR3 length: 18 residues. Germline lookup yields CDR1 MNHEY and CDR2 SVGEGT. CDR3 sequence reads: CASSYNPRRAGDVETQYF.

This chain joins TRBV12-3 or TRBV12-4 and TRBJ2-7. This CDR3 contains 12 residues. The CDR3 is CASSPTYVQQYF.

The V gene is TRBV7-2, the J gene TRBJ2-5; TCRdb picks TRBD1, but there is no DNA to check that call. The CDR3 runs 13 residues. The germline V gene has CDR1 SGHTA and CDR2 FQGNSA. The CDR3 protein is CASSHPPQETQYF.